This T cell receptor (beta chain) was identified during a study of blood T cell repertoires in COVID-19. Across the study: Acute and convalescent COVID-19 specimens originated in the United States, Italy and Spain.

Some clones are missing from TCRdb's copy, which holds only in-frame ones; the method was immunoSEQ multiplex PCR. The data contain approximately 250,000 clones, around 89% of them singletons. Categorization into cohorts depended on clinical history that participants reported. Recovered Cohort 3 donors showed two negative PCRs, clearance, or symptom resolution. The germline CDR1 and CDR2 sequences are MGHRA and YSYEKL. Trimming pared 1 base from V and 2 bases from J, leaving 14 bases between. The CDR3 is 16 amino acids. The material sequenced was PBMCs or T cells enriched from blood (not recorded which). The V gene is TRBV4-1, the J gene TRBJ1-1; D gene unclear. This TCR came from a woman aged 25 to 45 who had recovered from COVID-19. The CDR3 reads CASSQALRELNTEAFF. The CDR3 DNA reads TGCGCCAGCAGCCAAGCTTTGCGGGAGCTCAACACTGAAGCTTTCTTT.